This TCR beta chain was identified during a study of T cells after yellow fever vaccination. This clonotype has a handful of counts. As TCR cDNA was made by 5'RACE template switching, a universal primer site and UMIs were added. MiXCR, run by TCRdb on the 5' RACE reads, gives a single entry per CDR3 protein. The profile shows a few hundred thousand distinct CDR3 sequences, roughly 7% of them singletons. V was shortened by 6 bases and J by 4 bases, with 15 bases between the two germline ends. The CDR3 covers 14 residues. Germline V gene lookup returns CDR1 SNHLY and CDR2 FYNNEI. This chain joins TRBV2 and TRBJ2-5; D not resolved. This sequence was found in a man aged 18 to 29 who received the YFV17D yellow fever vaccine. Sequences were derived from PBMCs, sampled roughly seven weeks after the first yellow fever vaccination. CDR3 bases: TGTGCCAGCAGGATACTGGTTGCCCCAGAGACCCAGTACTTC. Protein product: CASRILVAPETQYF.